Listed here are 26 T cell receptor beta chains from one sample, sequenced in a study of cytomegalovirus exposure and HLA in healthy donors. In the PCR, 60 Vbeta and 13 Jbeta primers were used. Here immunoSEQ multiplex PCR was the method, and the copy in TCRdb shows in-frame clones only, minus some. In the table there are about 150,000 clones, around 74% of which are singletons. Sequenced input: PBMCs. These receptors all stem from a man aged 45-65 years in good health and CMV-seropositive.

The table lists this clone with many counts. The rearrangement joins TRBV7-9 to TRBJ2-7; D is unclear. The length of the CDR3 is 13 residues. The V gene's germline CDR1 is SEHNR and CDR2 FQNEAQ (reference sequence). The V end was cut by 0 bases, the J end by 6 bases, with 9 bases between. The CDR3 nucleotides are TGTGCCAGCAGCTTAGCGTCCGCGCCCGAGCAGTACTTC. Protein product: CASSLASAPEQYF.

In its sample, this clone was seen a few times. This chain uses TRBV7-2 with TRBJ2-5; D not resolved. The V gene's germline CDR1 is SGHTA and CDR2 FQGNSA. Deletions cut 5 bases from V and 5 bases from J, with 6 bases between. This CDR3 region has 11 residues. As DNA, the CDR3 is TGTGCCAGCAGCGCCGGGGAGACCCAGTACTTC. This codes for CASSAGETQYF. Looking up the rest from reference TRBV7-2 and TRBJ2-5 gives the full variable domain: GAGVSQSPSNKVTEKGKDVELRCDPISGHTALYWYRQSLGQGLEFLIYFQGNSAPDKSGLPSDRFSAERTGGSVSTLTIQRTQQEDSAVYLCASSAGETQYFGPGTRLLVL.

This clone was picked up one time. The chain employs TRBV7-2 and TRBJ2-3; D ambiguous. The V gene lost 2 bases and the J gene lost 0 bases, with 6 bases spanning the gap. The CDR3 has 14 amino acids. Per germline, CDR1 SGHTA and CDR2 FQGNSA. CDR3: CASSLRASTDTQYF. CDR3 in DNA: TGTGCCAGCAGCTTACGCGCTAGCACAGATACGCAGTATTTT.

The gene calls are TRBV19 and TRBJ2-2; weak D call: TRBD2 (5 bases). Germline-derived CDR1 and CDR2 are LNHDA and SQIVND (reference sequence). The V and J ends lost 4 bases and 4 bases respectively, with 19 bases between them. This CDR3 region has 17 residues. The CDR3 DNA reads as TGTGCCAGTAGTAGTAGAGGGTGGGGTGAAGGCACCGGGGAGCTGTTTTTT. Translated: CASSSRGWGEGTGELFF.

This clone was picked up a small number of times. The rearrangement joins TRBV28 to TRBJ1-6; 8 bases match TRBD1. Germline loops: CDR1 MDHEN, CDR2 SYDVKM. The CDR3 consists of 14 residues. The junction had 9 bases not matched to a gene; V was cut back by 4 bases and J by 13 bases. The CDR3 coding sequence is TGTGCCAGCAGTTCTCCGGGACAGGCTGGGCCCCTCCACTTT. Amino acid sequence: CASSSPGQAGPLHF. Full variable domain (outside the CDR3, taken from reference TRBV28 and TRBJ1-6): DVKVTQSSRYLVKRTGEKVFLECVQDMDHENMFWYRQDPGLGLRLIYFSYDVKMKEKGDIPEGYSVSREKKERFSLILESASTNQTSMYLCASSSPGQAGPLHFGNGTRLTVT.

The chain uses TRBV5-6 and TRBJ1-6; D gene ambiguous. Trimming took off 4 bases at V and 4 bases at J, with 12 bases between the two ends. The germline V gene encodes CDR1 SGHDT and CDR2 YYEEEE. CDR3 size: 15 residues. This chain's CDR3 is CASSPSAGYNSPLHF. The DNA for the CDR3 is TGTGCCAGCAGCCCCTCTGCAGGTTATAATTCACCCCTCCACTTT.

DNA for the CDR3: TGTGCCAGCAGCTCACGACTGAGGGTGGAGACCCAGTACTTC. Translated, it gives CASSSRLRVETQYF. The gene calls are TRBV7-9 and TRBJ2-5, with D maybe TRBD2 (5 bases). Per the germline V gene, CDR1 is SEHNR and CDR2 is FQNEAQ (reference sequence). V was trimmed by 4 bases and J by 5 bases, leaving 14 bases between them. The CDR3 runs to 14 residues.

V and J are TRBV2 and TRBJ1-2, with 8 bases fitting TRBD1. This CDR3 comprises 13 residues. Germline assignment: CDR1 SNHLY and CDR2 FYNNEI. V dropped 7 bases and J dropped 7; count of bases not matched to a gene: 8. The CDR3 is CASKLTGELGYTF. CDR3 DNA sequence: TGTGCCAGCAAATTGACAGGGGAGCTTGGCTACACCTTC.

The J gene is TRBJ1-1, the V gene TRBV6-6, with D unresolved. Between the trimmed V and J ends, which lost 0 bases and 2 bases, there was a span of 10 bases. The CDR3 has 15 amino acids. Germline CDR1 is MNHNY and CDR2 is SVGAGI (reference sequence). CDR3: CASSYSSTLNTEAFF. CDR3 coding DNA: TGTGCCAGCAGTTACTCGTCGACTCTAAACACTGAAGCTTTCTTT.

This chain connects TRBV2 to TRBJ1-5; 11 positions match TRBD1. Germline lookup yields CDR1 SNHLY and CDR2 FYNNEI. There are 15 residues in the CDR3. V dropped 6 bases and J dropped 4; count of bases not matched to a gene: 5. As DNA, the CDR3 is TGTGCCAGCAGGCAGGGACAGGGGGAGAATCAGCCCCAGCATTTT. Its protein is CASRQGQGENQPQHF.

This clone has just one count. The chain links TRBV6-5 to TRBJ2-1; 9 positions match TRBD2. V was pared by 0 bases and J by 6 bases, with 3 bases of the junction left unmatched. The CDR3 length is 15 residues. The germline V gene has CDR1 MNHEY and CDR2 SVGAGI. Here the CDR3 DNA reads TGTGCCAGCAGTTACTCCGCGGGGGGGGGCAATGAGCAGTTCTTC. Its protein product is CASSYSAGGGNEQFF.

The chain links TRBV7-8 to TRBJ2-7; D is uncertain. CDR1 is SGHVS, CDR2 FQNEAQ, per germline. The CDR3 sequence is 12 residues long. Trimming stripped 2 bases from V and 5 bases from J, with 7 bases between. As DNA, the CDR3 is TGTGCCAGCAGCTTATTGTTAGACGAGCAGTACTTC. Translating it yields CASSLLLDEQYF.

The rearrangement joins TRBV7-8 to TRBJ2-7; TRBD2 is a possible D gene (6 bases). The germline gives CDR1 SGHVS, CDR2 FQNEAQ. There are 17 residues in the CDR3. Trimming stripped 5 bases from V and 5 bases from J, with 25 bases between. Written as DNA, the CDR3 is TGTGCCAGCAGCGCATCGGGAGAACTTCTCAGGGTCCACGAGCAGTACTTC. Translation gives CASSASGELLRVHEQYF.

This chain links TRBV6-1 with TRBJ2-1; TRBD2 might be the D (6 bases). V was cut by 7 bases and J by 5 bases, with 12 bases left in between. CDR3 length: 13 residues. CDR1 and CDR2 (germline): MNHNS, SASEGT. The CDR3 coding sequence is TGTGCCAGCAACCCCGGGAGACACAATGAGCAGTTCTTC. Its protein product is CASNPGRHNEQFF.

This chain connects TRBV6-4 to TRBJ1-2; TRBD1 matches 7 bases. The CDR3 is made up of 13 amino acids. Germline V gene sequence: CDR1 MRHNA, CDR2 SNTAGT. V lost 6 bases to trimming and J lost 4 bases; unmatched junction nucleotides: 5. CDR3 loop: CASSRDRLYGYTF. As DNA, the CDR3 is TGTGCCAGCAGCCGGGACAGACTCTATGGCTACACCTTC.

The V and J genes are TRBV6-4 and TRBJ1-2, with D possibly matching TRBD1 (6 bases). The CDR3 is 13 residues long. Trimming pared 6 bases from V and 8 bases from J, leaving 16 bases between. Germline V CDR1 and CDR2: MRHNA, SNTAGT. This chain's CDR3 is CASRQGPLRGYTF. The DNA of the CDR3 is TGTGCCAGCAGACAGGGCCCCCTGCGGGGCTACACCTTC.

V and J are TRBV19 and TRBJ1-5; 8 positions match TRBD1. The V gene end was trimmed by 8 bases and the J gene end by 6 bases; junction bases not matched to a gene: 12. The CDR3 contains 15 residues. Germline V gene data show CDR1 as LNHDA and CDR2 as SQIVND (reference sequence). CDR3 protein: CASQINRGVVQPQHF. The CDR3 DNA is TGTGCCAGTCAAATCAACAGGGGGGTGGTTCAGCCCCAGCATTTT.

In this sample, this clone turned up once. The chain links TRBV5-1 to TRBJ2-7, with a weak D call TRBD1 (6 bases). Trimming left V 0 bases short and J 0 bases short, with 10 bases between. Germline V gives CDR1 SGHRS, CDR2 YFSETQ. The CDR3 spans 15 residues. CDR3 in DNA: TGCGCCAGCAGCTTGGGACCCAGGGGCTCCTACGAGCAGTACTTC. It encodes CASSLGPRGSYEQYF.

V usage is TRBV18 and J usage is TRBJ2-7; D may be TRBD1 (5 bases). Trimming pared 3 bases from V and 3 bases from J, leaving 12 bases between. This CDR3 has 14 residues. Germline assignment: CDR1 KGHSH and CDR2 LQKENI. The CDR3 reads CASSPDRQFYEQYF. In DNA, the CDR3 is TGTGCCAGCTCACCCGATAGACAGTTCTACGAGCAGTACTTC.

This chain connects TRBV28 to TRBJ2-1; TRBD1 matches at 12 bases. Germline V gene data show CDR1 as MDHEN and CDR2 as SYDVKM. The junction had 5 bases not matched to a gene; V was cut back by 3 bases and J by 8 bases. The CDR3 is 15 residues long. CDR3 coding DNA: TGTGCCAGCAGTTTGGTAGGGACAGGGGGCTATGAGCAGTTCTTC. This gives the protein CASSLVGTGGYEQFF. The full variable domain, completed using reference TRBV28 and TRBJ2-1, is DVKVTQSSRYLVKRTGEKVFLECVQDMDHENMFWYRQDPGLGLRLIYFSYDVKMKEKGDIPEGYSVSREKKERFSLILESASTNQTSMYLCASSLVGTGGYEQFFGPGTRLTVL.

This clone was observed once. This rearrangement joins TRBV29-1 to TRBJ2-2; 8 bases agree with TRBD2. This CDR3 has 15 residues. Germline loops: CDR1 SQVTM, CDR2 ANQGSEA. The J segment lost 7 bases and the V segment lost 5 bases, leaving 12 bases of the junction unmatched. The CDR3 region is CSVLIAGLEGGELFF. The CDR3 coding sequence is TGCAGCGTTTTAATAGCGGGACTTGAGGGCGGGGAGCTGTTTTTT.

CDR3 amino acids: CASSKDRGLYGYTF. The CDR3 bases are TGTGCCAGCAGCAAGGACAGGGGGCTCTATGGCTACACCTTC. The chain has TRBV7-2 and TRBJ1-2; 11 positions agree with TRBD1. Germline V gives CDR1 SGHTA, CDR2 FQGNSA. After removal of 5 bases from V and 4 bases from J, the junction contained 3 bases not matched to a gene. The CDR3 spans 14 residues.

This sequence joins TRBV28 and TRBJ1-1, with D tentatively TRBD1 (5 bases). The germline CDR1 and CDR2 sequences are MDHEN and SYDVKM. Trimming pared 7 bases from V and 3 bases from J, leaving 12 bases between. The CDR3 is made up of 13 amino acids. The CDR3 DNA is TGTGCCAGCATGGTGGGGCAAGACACTGAAGCTTTCTTT. Translation gives CASMVGQDTEAFF.

The gene calls are TRBV7-8 and TRBJ1-3; TRBD1 agrees at 9 bases. Trimming removed 5 bases from V and 0 bases from J; junction bases left unmatched: 14. The germline CDR1 and CDR2 sequences are SGHVS and FQNEAQ. The CDR3 runs to 19 residues. In DNA form, the CDR3 reads TGTGCCAGCAGCCCCCGGACAGGGGTCTTCCTAAACTCTGGAAACACCATATATTTT. It encodes CASSPRTGVFLNSGNTIYF. Together with reference TRBV7-8 and TRBJ1-3, the CDR3 gives the full variable domain: GAGVSQSPRYKVAKRGQDVALRCDPISGHVSLFWYQQALGQGPEFLTYFQNEAQLDKSGLPSDRFFAERPEGSVSTLKIQRTQQEDSAVYLCASSPRTGVFLNSGNTIYFGEGSWLTVV.

The chain has TRBV7-8 and TRBJ2-1, with 12 bases identical to TRBD2. This CDR3 comprises 16 residues. After removal of 5 bases from V and 15 bases from J, the junction contained 17 bases not matched to a gene. The germline V gene encodes CDR1 SGHVS and CDR2 FQNEAQ. The CDR3 DNA reads as TGTGCCAGCAGCCCCCCGCTATGGACTAGCGGGATACGCCTGTTCTTC. It is translated as CASSPPLWTSGIRLFF.

The chain is built from TRBV6-5 and TRBJ1-1; TRBD1 matches at 7 bases. The CDR3 contains 12 residues. Germline V gene data show CDR1 as MNHEY and CDR2 as SVGAGI. Trimming removed 6 bases from V and 8 bases from J; junction bases left unmatched: 6. CDR3 sequence reads: CASSQTGEEAFF. In DNA form, the CDR3 reads TGTGCCAGCAGCCAAACAGGGGAAGAAGCTTTCTTT.